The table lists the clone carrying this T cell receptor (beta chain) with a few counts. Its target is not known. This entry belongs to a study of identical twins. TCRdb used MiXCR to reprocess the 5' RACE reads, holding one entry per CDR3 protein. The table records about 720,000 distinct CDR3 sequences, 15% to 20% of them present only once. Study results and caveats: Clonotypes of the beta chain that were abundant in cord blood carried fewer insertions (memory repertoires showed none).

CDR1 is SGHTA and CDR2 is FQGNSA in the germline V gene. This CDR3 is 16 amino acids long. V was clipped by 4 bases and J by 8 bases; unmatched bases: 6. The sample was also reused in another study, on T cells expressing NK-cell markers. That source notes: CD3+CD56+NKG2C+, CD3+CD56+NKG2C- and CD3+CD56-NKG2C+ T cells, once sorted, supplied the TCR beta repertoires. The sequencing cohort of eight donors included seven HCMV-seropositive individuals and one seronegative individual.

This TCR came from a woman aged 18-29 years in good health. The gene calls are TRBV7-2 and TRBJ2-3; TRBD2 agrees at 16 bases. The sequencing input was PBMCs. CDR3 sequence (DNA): TGTGCCAGCAGCTCGGGACTAGCGGGAGGGAAAGTTACGCAGTATTTT. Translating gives CASSSGLAGGKVTQYF.